Shown below are 5 T cell receptor beta chains from a single sample sequenced in a study of blood T cell repertoires in COVID-19. This table comes from immunoSEQ multiplex PCR, and its TCRdb copy is limited to in-frame clones, with some not included. The sample contains about 300,000 clones, roughly 91% of which appear only once. Sequencing was carried out using peripheral blood. The receptor set was obtained from a woman in her thirties with COVID-19, enrolled during active disease.

V is TRBV2 and J is TRBJ2-7; maybe TRBD1 (6 bases). The CDR3 runs to 14 residues. V lost 4 bases, J lost 1 base, and 11 bases lay in between. CDR1 and CDR2 from the germline V gene are SNHLY and FYNNEI. CDR3 protein: CASSGGPASYEQYF. CDR3 bases: TGTGCCAGCAGTGGGGGGCCAGCGTCCTACGAGCAGTACTTC.

This chain connects TRBV10-1 to TRBJ1-6; 8 bases agree with TRBD1. The CDR3 loop spans 17 amino acids. V was pared by 6 bases and J by 3 bases, with 10 bases of the junction left unmatched. Looked up from germline, CDR1 is WNHNN and CDR2 is SYGVQD (reference sequence). This CDR3 reads CASRPLSGTGYNSPLHF. The DNA of the CDR3 is TGCGCCAGCAGACCCCTTTCGGGGACAGGCTATAATTCACCCCTCCACTTT.

This clone showed up just a few times. The V and J genes are TRBV19 and TRBJ1-2; no clear D gene. This CDR3 contains 12 residues. The V gene's germline CDR1 is LNHDA and CDR2 SQIVND (reference sequence). V was clipped by 4 bases and J by 5 bases, with 8 bases between them. This CDR3 reads CASSRDNYGYTF. CDR3 in DNA: TGTGCCAGTAGTAGAGACAATTATGGCTACACCTTC.

The V gene is TRBV18, the J gene TRBJ2-7, with D hard to call. The V and J ends lost 3 bases and 6 bases respectively, with 15 bases between them. The CDR3 has 14 amino acids. Germline loops: CDR1 KGHSH, CDR2 LQKENI. The CDR3 loop is CASSPNSETVEQYF. In DNA form, the CDR3 reads TGTGCCAGCTCACCCAACTCGGAAACAGTCGAGCAGTACTTC.

J is TRBJ2-2 and V is TRBV7-9, with TRBD2 identical over 7 bases. The germline V gene has CDR1 SEHNR and CDR2 FQNEAQ (reference sequence). V lost 8 bases to trimming and J lost 2 bases; unmatched junction nucleotides: 11. The CDR3 is 16 amino acids. The CDR3 bases are TGTGCCAGCGAAGGAGCGGGGAAGACTAACACCGGGGAGCTGTTTTTT. This sequence encodes CASEGAGKTNTGELFF.